This T cell receptor beta chain originates from a study of cytomegalovirus exposure and HLA in healthy donors (dated by TCRdb to about 2017). With respect to the entire study: An earlier analysis of about 530 of the donors reported about 260 Gb of sequence data and 100 million to 120 million unique TCR beta sequences obtained from some 170 million T cells. Roughly 310 gigabases of sequencing data and approximately 93 million unique TCR sequences were included in an early release covering about 600 HLA-typed donors. Among the roughly 430 genotyped donors, 81% belonged to the genetic ancestry cluster associated with self-reported Caucasian donors. The aim of the study was to test whether cataloging public T cell receptors could identify signatures of past pathogen exposure. Using immunosequencing, the study profiled T cell repertoires from 550 to 750 subjects and related those repertoires to cytomegalovirus serostatus. In addition to the first cohort of roughly 670 subjects, a separate validation cohort of approximately 110 different subjects was used. The study combined high-throughput TCR immunosequencing, statistical association of individual TCRs with disease status, and machine learning to predict cytomegalovirus infection status. A later analysis re-examined previously published TCR beta repertoires from 500 to 700 donors and added high-resolution HLA genotyping to investigate patterns of TCR occurrence. In the later analysis, no new phenotypic data were used to find candidate immune exposures; instead, reliance was placed on TCR beta sequences and their occurrence across donors. An earlier analysis of around 540 of the donors applied high-throughput TCR beta sequencing to assess whether each TCR beta V gene segment acted as functional or pseudogenic. Donor age, sex, ethnicity and CMV serostatus were collected together with the repertoire data. A later genetic analysis took genome-wide SNP genotypes for about three fifths of the roughly 670 donors and used that subset as a discovery cohort. Every repertoire in the discovery cohort had been generated on one and the same sequencing platform. HLA typing included class I and class II loci at four-digit resolution. Typing coverage differed by locus: A, B, C, DRB1 and DQB1 were typed in roughly 629-640 donors, DQA1 in roughly 510, DPA1 in 600 to 610, and DPB1 in 400 to 480. Because of strong linkage in the cohort, five DR-DQ haplotypes were treated as single units for association and clustering. Across approximately 420 genotyped donors of the cohort, an average of about 200,000 unique TCR beta nucleotide sequences per donor were sequenced, and around 20% of those sequences were non-productive. On the study overall, not on this receptor specifically: According to a later genetic analysis, donors in an Asian-associated ancestry cluster had fewer N-insertions in productive TCRs than the approximately 630-donor mean. A cluster of highly shared sequence variants was judged likely to be a technical artifact of the sequencing pipeline. Presence/absence analyses assumed roughly uniform sequencing depth across donors, an assumption that may not hold. A later analysis found that TCR association rates varied across HLA loci, with DRB1 alleles showing the most associated TCRs and HLA-C alleles the fewest. A further reported finding was that TCR beta sequences accurately predicted the HLA-A and HLA-B alleles for most subjects in the first cohort. The earlier analysis of a few hundred of the donors excluded some 15 rarely observed V segments, including chromosome 9 orphons, because counts were too low. Linkage disequilibrium might explain the correlated functional status among segregating V segments, but an unknown experimental factor could not be excluded. Several of the top co-occurrence clusters appeared to be linked to parvovirus B19, influenza, CMV and Epstein-Barr virus, according to a later analysis. The only immune exposure information available for the cohort was CMV serostatus. In a later analysis, around 17,000 TCR beta sequences were associated with specific HLA alleles at a false discovery rate of 0.05. Most TCR sequences were seen in very few donors, while some public TCRs were found in many individuals. A few of the identified cytomegalovirus-associated TCR beta chains were confirmed in vitro to be specific for cytomegalovirus antigens. In this cohort, only TCR beta chains were sequenced, and detectable features were limited by the absence of alpha or paired-chain data. In an earlier analysis of 587 of the donors, most TCR beta V segments appeared in productive rearrangements about 90% or about 30% of the time, broadly matching IMGT annotations. The authors suggested that the approach could potentially be extended to other disease states and immunological phenotypes. HLA typing was unavailable for some donors at each locus, so association tests used only the typed subset. Cytomegalovirus status was reported to be diagnosed by the classifier with high specificity and sensitivity in both the original and validation cohorts. Assigning TCR associations to individual alleles was difficult when HLA alleles, especially DR and DQ, strongly co-occurred. Most CMV-associated TCR beta chains appeared to be HLA-restricted in a later analysis, and the HLA associations seemed to be driven largely by CMV exposure. A later analysis found that HLA-associated TCR beta chains were more clonally expanded and had lower generation probabilities than equally common non-associated chains. In a later genetic analysis, a missense DCLRE1C variant was associated with V-gene and J-gene trimming of TCR beta chains, and the association was replicated in an independent cohort. The study gave a list of over 150 TCR beta chains associated with cytomegalovirus. Some IMGT-functional V segments, including TRBV6-2 and TRBV6-3, could not be told apart with the 87-base-pair reads, so those segments were excluded.

Concerning this clone itself: Its antigen remains unidentified. No much larger clone is present one base from it, and per-base qualities are unavailable.

Receptors were amplified or captured by the immunoSEQ multiplex PCR assay. The multiplex PCR relied on a mix of 60 forward primers for TCR Vbeta segments and 13 reverse primers for TCR Jbeta segments. The CDR3 region of rearranged TCR beta genes was amplified from genomic DNA with a multiplex PCR assay. The Illumina HiSeq System was used to sequence the amplified TCR beta libraries as 87-base-pair reads. The paper's data handling went like this. A later analysis counted tens of millions of unique TCR beta chains across the 650 to 800 repertoires, and some 11 million of these chains were shared by at least two donors. A nearest-neighbor algorithm error-corrected the raw reads and collapsed the reads into unique sequences, merging closely related sequences to remove PCR and sequencing errors. V, D and J gene segments were assigned by aligning CDR3 sequences to IMGT reference sequences. Each retained sequence needed at least a six-nucleotide match to both a V gene segment and a J gene segment. Rearrangements were called productive when the CDR3 lacked stop codons and stayed in frame with V and J; all others were non-productive. Following IMGT convention, CDR3 was defined as the stretch from the second conserved V-encoded cysteine up to the conserved J-encoded phenylalanine. The earlier analysis of 587 of the donors excluded sequences that lacked an unambiguous match to a single V gene segment. In an earlier analysis of 450 to 750 of the donors, a V segment was called functional when productive rearrangements were above 56.7%, and segregating when the standard deviation between donors exceeded 5%. A statistical classification framework was developed to diagnose cytomegalovirus status using the catalog of TCR beta chain sequences. In a later analysis, V and J genes were assigned by comparing TCR nucleotide sequences against IMGT/GENE-DB human TR gene sequences. Using the TCRdist pipeline, a later analysis assigned CDR3 sequences along with most-parsimonious VDJ recombination scenarios. A later analysis defined each TCR beta chain by its CDR3 amino acid sequence plus V-gene family, and excluded reads lacking a unique V-gene family. As a way to deal with suspected cross-contamination and a sequencing artifact, a later analysis dropped 640 or so nucleotide sequences that were highly shared and had low generation probability. In a later analysis, a clonal expansion index was calculated for each public chain from normalized within-repertoire ranks of inferred template counts. Generation probabilities in a later analysis came from a VDJ recombination model fitted to out-of-frame rearrangements, and those results were checked against IGoR. A later analysis scored TCR-TCR, TCR-HLA and TCR-CMV co-occurrence with hypergeometric tests, applying a repertoire-size bias correction to TCR pairs. In a later analysis, false discovery rates were estimated by permuting HLA or CMV assignments 20 times. A later analysis grouped co-occurring TCRs with DBSCAN, adding TCRdist sequence similarity when clustering within HLA-allele-positive subsets. Co-occurrence clustering excluded repertoires with fewer than 30,000 or more than 120,000 public chains, plus five with anomalous nucleotide sharing. The clones in this table, taken by TCRdb from immuneACCESS, are in-frame only. Not every clone is retained; where verified, under half of the shortfall comes from an unresolved V gene, and the cause of the rest is unknown. From that table come the V and J calls and clone size; the DNA was used to work out D and trimming. The table for this sample lists roughly 120,000 clones; roughly 60% of them were counted only once. The ten largest clonotypes hold approximately 9.1% of the sample.

The cohort consisted of 600 or so healthy bone marrow donors. Cohort members were all nominally healthy when sampled, although unrecorded immune exposures were likely present. The donor was CMV seropositive and belonged to the group of 250 to 350 seropositive cohort members. A peripheral blood sample was provided by each donor, and peripheral blood mononuclear cells were used for TCR beta sequencing. The Qiagen DNeasy Blood Extraction Kit was used to extract genomic DNA from the blood cell samples. V sheds 2 bases and J sheds 8 bases, leaving 12 bases between their ends. The CDR3 goes from the cysteine to the phenylalanine over 13 residues. The only DNA kept is the CDR3, 39 bases in frame from the first base. Reading the germline V gene gives CDR1 SQVTM and CDR2 ANQGSEA.

The sequence was collected from a man aged 35 to 55 in good health and CMV-seropositive. Here the chain combines TRBV29-1 and TRBJ2-2, with a weak D call of TRBD1 (6 bases match). Sequencing was performed on PBMCs. CDR3 region: CSVERDTKGELFF. The DNA is TGCAGCGTTGAACGGGACACCAAAGGGGAGCTGTTTTTT.